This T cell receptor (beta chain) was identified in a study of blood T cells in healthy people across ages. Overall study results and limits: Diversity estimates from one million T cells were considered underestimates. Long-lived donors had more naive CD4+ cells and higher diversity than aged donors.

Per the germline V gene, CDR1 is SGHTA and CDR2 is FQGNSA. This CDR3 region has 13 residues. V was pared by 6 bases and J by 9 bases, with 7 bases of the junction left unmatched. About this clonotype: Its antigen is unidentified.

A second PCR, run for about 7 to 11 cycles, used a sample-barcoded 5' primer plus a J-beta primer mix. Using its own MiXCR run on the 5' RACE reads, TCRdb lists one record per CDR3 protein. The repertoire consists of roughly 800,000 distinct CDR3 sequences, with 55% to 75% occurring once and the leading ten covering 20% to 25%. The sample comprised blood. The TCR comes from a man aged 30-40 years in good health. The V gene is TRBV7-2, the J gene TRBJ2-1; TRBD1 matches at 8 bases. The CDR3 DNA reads TGTGCCAGCAGTTTGACAGGGGTCCCTGAGCAGTTCTTC. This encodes CASSLTGVPEQFF.